The 13 T cell receptor beta chains reported below all come from one sample, sequenced in a study of Graves' ophthalmopathy and Graves' hyperthyroidism. Amplification of TCR beta CDR3 regions used RNA transcripts. HTBI primers served in a first-round RT-PCR, which a second-round multiplex PCR followed. From the multiplex PCR reads, TCRdb called clonotypes with MiXCR, one entry per CDR3 protein. The sample yields around 1.1 million distinct CDR3 sequences, approximately 35% seen once. Sequenced sample: peripheral blood or thyroid tissue (not recorded which). The receptors were sampled from an adult man with Graves' hyperthyroidism.

This clonotype came up a few times. The rearrangement joins TRBV6-1 to TRBJ2-5; TRBD1 agrees at 9 bases. The CDR3 runs to 15 residues. V lost 5 bases to trimming and J lost 5 bases; unmatched junction nucleotides: 9. The germline V gene encodes CDR1 MNHNS and CDR2 SASEGT. The CDR3 nucleotides are TGTGCCAGCAGTCAGACAACCGGGACAGGGGAGACCCAGTACTTC. This encodes CASSQTTGTGETQYF.

This clonotype came up many times. V is TRBV7-2 and J is TRBJ2-5; TRBD2 might be the D (5 bases). The V end lost 6 bases, the J end lost 8 bases, and 16 bases lay between the germline ends. This CDR3 is 13 amino acids long. Per germline, CDR1 SGHTA and CDR2 FQGNSA. The chain's CDR3 is CASRMRATDTQYF. The CDR3 nucleotides read TGTGCCAGCAGAATGCGGGCGACGGATACCCAGTACTTC.

In its sample, this clonotype was seen a few times. CDR3 residues: CASSEGQGSNYGYTF. CDR3 nucleotides: TGTGCCAGCAGCGAGGGACAGGGAAGCAACTATGGCTACACCTTC. The genes are TRBV9 and TRBJ1-2; 9 nucleotides agree with TRBD1. The CDR3 extends over 15 amino acids. From germline, CDR1 is SGDLS and CDR2 YYNGEE. The junction had 5 bases not matched to a gene; V was cut back by 3 bases and J by 2 bases.

This clonotype was detected once. With a much larger clone just one base away, this may be a read error. The J gene is TRBJ1-5, the V gene TRBV7-2, with TRBD1 as a possible D gene (5 bases). The CDR3 sequence is 15 residues long. Germline loops: CDR1 SGHTA, CDR2 FQGNSA. This CDR3 reads CASSPIRDRNQLQHF. CDR3 DNA: TGTGCCAGCAGCCCCATAAGGGACCGAAATCAGCTCCAGCATTTT.

About this clonotype: A read error may be the cause here, since a much bigger clone is one base away. The genes are TRBV6-5 and TRBJ1-2, with D possibly being TRBD1 (5 bases). The length of the CDR3 is 11 residues. Germline assignment: CDR1 MNHEY and CDR2 SVGAGI. CDR3 nucleotide sequence: TGTGACACGGAGAGGGGCTGTGGCTACACCTTC. Its protein product is CDTERGCGYTF.

The V call is TRBV15, the J call TRBJ2-7; D perhaps matches TRBD1 (7 bases). V was cut by 0 bases and J by 0 bases, with 15 bases left in between. CDR3 length equals 17 residues. CDR1 and CDR2 from the germline V gene are LNHNV and YYDKDF (reference sequence). As DNA, the CDR3 is TGTGCCACCAGCAGAGACAGGAGGGACAGCCTCTCCTACGAGCAGTACTTC. This sequence encodes CATSRDRRDSLSYEQYF.

This clonotype showed up many times. One end of the junction does not line up with germline, which may come from a read error. The chain combines TRBV2 with TRBJ2-5; possibly TRBD1 for D (5 bases). The germline CDR1 and CDR2 sequences are SNHLY and FYNNEI. The CDR3 has 14 amino acids. CDR3 loop: CASREGRAQETQYF. CDR3 DNA sequence: TGTGCCAGCAGAGAAGGCAGGGCCCAAGAGACCCAGTACTTC.

As regards this clonotype: One junction end disagrees with the germline gene, perhaps due to a read error. The chain uses TRBV10-3 and TRBJ2-7; D uncertain. There are 18 residues in the CDR3. Germline CDR1 and CDR2: ENHRY and SYGVKD. The DNA for the CDR3 is TGTGCCAGCAGTTATCCAACCGACCGACTCCTGTCATGGTACGAGCAGTACTTC. Translating it yields CASSYPTDRLLSWYEQYF.

There are a few counts of this clonotype. V gene TRBV16 combines with J gene TRBJ1-2; no firm D call. Trimming removed 0 bases from V and 4 bases from J, with 12 bases in between. This CDR3 spans 15 amino acids. The V gene's germline CDR1 is KGHSY and CDR2 FQNENV. The CDR3 DNA reads as TGTGCCAGCAGCCAATCGATGCAGTTGTCCTATGGCTACACCTTC. This encodes CASSQSMQLSYGYTF.

This chain connects TRBV10-3 to TRBJ1-1; D not certain. CDR3 length: 15 residues. The V gene's germline CDR1 is ENHRY and CDR2 SYGVKD. V was pared by 6 bases and J by 1 base, with 15 bases between. CDR3 DNA sequence: TGTGCCATCAGCCTGAGGTGGTCGCGGAACACTGAAGCTTTCTTT. Its protein product is CAISLRWSRNTEAFF.

This clonotype was found many times. J is TRBJ1-2 and V is TRBV7-2, with D unresolved. This CDR3 spans 15 amino acids. V lost 3 bases, J lost 2 bases, and 13 bases lay in between. Germline V lookup: CDR1 SGHTA, CDR2 FQGNSA. CDR3 nucleotide sequence: TGTGCCAGCAGCTTGTGGACCGGCAACAACTATGGCTACACCTTC. It encodes CASSLWTGNNYGYTF.

With respect to this clonotype: At one of its ends the junction is not consistent with the germline gene, which may arise from a read error. This chain uses TRBV10-3 with TRBJ1-1; D ambiguous. Germline assignment: CDR1 ENHRY and CDR2 SYGVKD. The CDR3 has 14 amino acids. As DNA, the CDR3 is TGTGCCAGCAGTTACTCTGCGGAGGGCACTGAAGCTTTCTTT. It codes for CASSYSAEGTEAFF.

The chain carries TRBV12-3 or TRBV12-4 and TRBJ1-5; 7 bases are shared with TRBD1. J was trimmed by 2 bases and V by 6 bases; bases with no gene match: 10. The CDR3 loop spans 16 amino acids. In DNA, the CDR3 is TGTGCCAGCAGCCCCATAGGGGGCATAGGCAATCAGCCCCAGCATTTT. It is translated as CASSPIGGIGNQPQHF.